Shown below are 30 T cell receptor beta chains from a single sample sequenced in a study of Graves' ophthalmopathy and Graves' hyperthyroidism. Scientists amplified the TCR beta CDR3 regions from RNA transcripts. HTBI primers served in a first-round RT-PCR, which a second-round multiplex PCR followed. From the multiplex PCR reads, TCRdb called clonotypes with MiXCR, one entry per CDR3 protein. The top ten hold around 47% of the sample, which has some 250,000 distinct CDR3 sequences, about 46% seen once. The sequenced sample was peripheral blood. These receptors all stem from an adult man with Graves' ophthalmopathy.

The table lists this clonotype with a few counts. CDR3 bases: TGCAGCGTCGGGACAGGGTCCACTCCCGGTGAAAAACTGTTTTTT. It is translated as CSVGTGSTPGEKLFF. The J gene is TRBJ1-4, the V gene TRBV29-1, with 9 nucleotides matching TRBD1. The V and J ends lost 6 bases and 7 bases, in that order; junction bases with no gene match: 12. The CDR3 contains 15 residues. Germline V gene lookup returns CDR1 SQVTM and CDR2 ANQGSEA. The full variable domain, completed using reference TRBV29-1 and TRBJ1-4, is SAVISQKPSRDICQRGTSLTIQCQVDSQVTMMFWYRQQPGQSLTLIATANQGSEATYESGFVIDKFPISRPNLTFSTLTVSNMSPEDSSIYLCSVGTGSTPGEKLFFGSGTQLSVL.

The V call is TRBV7-9, the J call TRBJ2-7, with 9 bases matching TRBD1. The CDR3 is 17 residues long. The J segment lost 3 bases and the V segment lost 4 bases, leaving 13 bases of the junction unmatched. From germline, CDR1 is SEHNR and CDR2 FQNEAQ (reference sequence). The CDR3 loop reads CASSSSPGTGSNYEQYF. The CDR3 DNA follows: TGTGCCAGCAGCTCGAGCCCCGGGACAGGGTCCAACTACGAGCAGTACTTC. Filled out from reference TRBV7-9 and TRBJ2-7, the complete variable domain reads DTGVSQNPRHKITKRGQNVTFRCDPISEHNRLYWYRQTLGQGPEFLTYFQNEAQLEKSRLLSDRFSAERPKGSFSTLEIQRTEQGDSAMYLCASSSSPGTGSNYEQYFGPGTRLTVT.

CDR3 bases: TGCAGTGCCTCGGGACAGCTTAGCAATCAGCCCCAGTACTTC. Protein product: CSASGQLSNQPQYF. The chain joins TRBV20-1 to TRBJ2-5; 7 nucleotides line up with TRBD1. The germline CDR1 and CDR2 sequences are DFQATT and SNEGSKA (reference sequence). Losses at the gene ends were 6 bases for V and 9 bases for J; bases not matched to a gene: 16. The CDR3 runs 14 residues.

This clonotype was counted only a few times. This chain joins TRBV10-3 and TRBJ2-7; D assignment may be TRBD1 or TRBD2 (5 bases each). Per the germline V gene, CDR1 is ENHRY and CDR2 is SYGVKD. The V gene lost 2 bases and the J gene lost 1 base, with 15 bases spanning the gap. This CDR3 spans 16 amino acids. The DNA for the CDR3 is TGTGCCATCAGTGAGACTACCGGGACCGCTTCCTACGAGCAGTACTTC. This codes for CAISETTGTASYEQYF.

The table lists this clonotype with many counts. The chain employs TRBV2 and TRBJ1-2; weak D call: TRBD1 (5 bases). With 11 bases removed from V and 2 bases from J, the gap between germline ends came to 15 bases. Germline V lookup: CDR1 SNHLY, CDR2 FYNNEI. This CDR3 has 13 residues. CDR3 sequence: CASSRGLNYGYTF. The CDR3 region has the DNA TGTGCCTCCAGCCGGGGCTTGAACTATGGCTACACCTTC.

This clonotype was seen only once. The V call is TRBV9, the J call TRBJ1-2; 7 bases agree with TRBD1. Trimming took 4 bases from V and 3 from J; bases not matched to a gene: 6. The CDR3 runs 14 residues. Germline V gene lookup returns CDR1 SGDLS and CDR2 YYNGEE. CDR3 protein: CASSPGGQDYGYTF. The CDR3 region has the DNA TGTGCCAGCAGCCCAGGGGGACAAGACTATGGCTACACCTTC.

For this clonotype: One end of the junction varies from germline; a read error may be responsible. J is TRBJ1-6 and V is TRBV7-2; D not resolved. The germline V gene encodes CDR1 SGHTA and CDR2 FQGNSA. The CDR3 extends over 14 amino acids. CDR3 bases: TGCGCCAGCAGCCTCCAACAGTTTAATTCACCCCTCCACTTT. Translation: CASSLQQFNSPLHF.

This clonotype was observed a few times. The chain recombines TRBV5-8 with TRBJ1-2; D is ambiguous. Trimming stripped 4 bases from V and 6 bases from J, with 10 bases between. Germline V gives CDR1 SGHTS, CDR2 YDEGEE. The CDR3 spans 12 residues. The CDR3 loop is CASSPDADGYTF. The CDR3 nucleotides are TGTGCCAGCAGCCCCGACGCGGATGGCTACACCTTC.

V gene TRBV7-8 combines with J gene TRBJ1-2; TRBD1 aligns across 7 bases. The CDR3 runs 16 residues. Germline CDR1 reads SGHVS; CDR2 reads FQNEAQ. The V gene end was trimmed by 0 bases and the J gene end by 2 bases; junction bases not matched to a gene: 6. The chain's CDR3 is CASSLATGRMNYGYTF. The CDR3 DNA sequence: TGTGCCAGCAGCTTAGCGACAGGGAGGATGAACTATGGCTACACCTTC.

This clonotype was picked up many times. The V call is TRBV29-1, the J call TRBJ1-3, with TRBD1 matching 9 bases. The J segment lost 4 bases and the V segment lost 7 bases, leaving 2 bases of the junction unmatched. Germline loops: CDR1 SQVTM, CDR2 ANQGSEA. The CDR3 extends over 12 amino acids. The DNA for the CDR3 is TGCAGCGCCGGGACAGGGGGAAACACCATATATTTT. The encoded protein is CSAGTGGNTIYF.

The gene calls are TRBV6-5 and TRBJ2-7; TRBD1 matches 9 bases. V lost 6 bases to trimming and J lost 4 bases; unmatched junction nucleotides: 7. Germline CDR1 is MNHEY and CDR2 is SVGAGI. This CDR3 spans 14 amino acids. The CDR3 nucleotides read TGTGCCAGCAGCGTACAGGGGGCGCCGTACGAGCAGTACTTC. This sequence encodes CASSVQGAPYEQYF.

This sequence joins TRBV7-9 and TRBJ1-2, with D hard to call. CDR3 length: 16 amino acids. CDR1 is SEHNR, CDR2 FQNEAQ, per germline (reference sequence). V was shortened by 1 base and J by 7 bases, with 19 bases between the two germline ends. The CDR3 spells CASSLETATQGPGYTF. As DNA, the CDR3 is TGTGCCAGCAGCTTAGAAACGGCCACCCAAGGACCTGGCTACACCTTC.

A few counts support this clonotype. The CDR3 region has the DNA TGTGCCAGCAGCCAAGACACGGTCCAAGAGACCCAGTACTTC. Residues: CASSQDTVQETQYF. The chain is built from TRBV14 and TRBJ2-5; D call uncertain. This CDR3 has 14 residues. Germline V gene data show CDR1 as SGHDN and CDR2 as FVKESK. The V end lost 0 bases, the J end lost 1 base, and 6 bases lay between the germline ends.

The chain couples TRBV7-9 to TRBJ1-1, with D possibly TRBD1 on 5 matching bases. This CDR3 has 13 residues. Germline CDR1 and CDR2: SEHNR and FQNEAQ (reference sequence). The V gene lost 5 bases and the J gene lost 6 bases, with 13 bases spanning the gap. As DNA, the CDR3 is TGTGCCAGCAGCCCAGAGGGACGTCCTGAAGCTTTCTTT. Translation: CASSPEGRPEAFF.

This chain uses TRBV19 with TRBJ1-4; 9 bases fit TRBD1. With V trimmed by 9 bases and J by 8 bases, 13 bases remained unmatched. The CDR3 is 15 amino acids. CDR1 is LNHDA and CDR2 is SQIVND in the germline V gene (reference sequence). Here the CDR3 reads CASSLTGTGQEKLFF. CDR3 DNA: TGTGCCAGCAGCTTGACCGGGACAGGGCAAGAAAAACTGTTTTTT.

The V call is TRBV9, the J call TRBJ2-5; D possibly uses TRBD1 or TRBD2 (6 bases each). Trimming removed 5 bases from V and 6 bases from J, with 17 bases in between. The CDR3 extends over 14 amino acids. Germline values: CDR1 SGDLS, CDR2 YYNGEE. The CDR3 DNA reads TGTGCCAGCAGGACTCCGCGGGACACGAAGACCCAGTACTTC. This encodes CASRTPRDTKTQYF.

At least ten counts were recorded for this clonotype. The chain is built from TRBV24-1 and TRBJ2-6; a possible D gene is TRBD2 (5 bases). Germline V gene lookup returns CDR1 KGHDR and CDR2 SFDVKD. The CDR3 length is 13 residues. Trimming took 8 bases from V and 3 from J, leaving 7 bases between them. The CDR3 coding sequence is TGTGCCACCATGGACTTTGGGGCCAACGTCCTGACTTTC. Amino acids: CATMDFGANVLTF.

This clonotype is deemed medium-sized (0.01 to 0.1%). The chain employs TRBV20-1 and TRBJ2-5; D remains unclear. The germline gives CDR1 DFQATT, CDR2 SNEGSKA (reference sequence). This CDR3 contains 15 residues. The V end was cut by 0 bases, the J end by 3 bases, with 14 bases between. CDR3 DNA: TGCAGTGCTAGAGATCTCAGGCAGGCGGAAGAGACCCAGTACTTC. Translation: CSARDLRQAEETQYF.

The genes are TRBV29-1 and TRBJ2-1; possible D gene TRBD1, 6 bases. V was clipped by 5 bases and J by 5 bases, with 10 bases between them. CDR3 length equals 12 residues. CDR1 and CDR2 from the germline V gene are SQVTM and ANQGSEA. CDR3 protein: CSVPTGNNEQFF. CDR3 coding DNA: TGCAGCGTTCCGACAGGAAACAATGAGCAGTTCTTC.

The chain uses TRBV2 and TRBJ1-5, with D hard to call. The assigned J gene may be wrong: the sequence end matches TRBJ2-3 better. Germline values: CDR1 SNHLY, CDR2 FYNNEI. There are 13 residues in the CDR3. In nucleotides, the CDR3 is TGTGCCAGCAGTTCCCAAGTGGAAGATACGCAGTATTTT. This codes for CASSSQVEDTQYF.

As regards this clonotype: Being one base from a much bigger clone, this may be a read error. V is TRBV10-3 and J is TRBJ2-5; D gene ambiguous. The CDR3 has 15 residues. Germline CDR1 reads ENHRY; CDR2 reads SYGVKD. CDR3 protein: CAISESGSSQEAQYF. The CDR3 coding sequence is TGTGCCATCAGTGAGTCGGGCAGTAGTCAAGAGGCCCAGTACTTC.

The chain's CDR3 is CASSPDRGLPYEQYF. DNA for the CDR3: TGTGCCAGTAGTCCCGACCGGGGGCTCCCCTACGAGCAGTACTTC. The J gene is TRBJ2-7, the V gene TRBV19, with D perhaps assigned TRBD1 or TRBD2 (6 bases each). V was pared by 5 bases and J by 2 bases, with 16 bases between. CDR1 and CDR2 from the germline V gene are LNHDA and SQIVND (reference sequence). The CDR3 totals 15 residues.

The chain joins TRBV24-1 to TRBJ1-2; D gene unclear. The CDR3 contains 12 residues. V was trimmed by 9 bases and J by 2 bases, leaving 9 bases between them. Germline-derived CDR1 and CDR2 are KGHDR and SFDVKD. DNA for the CDR3: TGTGCCACCGCGCCGGGGAACTATGGCTACACCTTC. It specifies CATAPGNYGYTF.

The chain links TRBV19 to TRBJ1-4; 11 nucleotides align to TRBD1. Germline lookup yields CDR1 LNHDA and CDR2 SQIVND (reference sequence). The CDR3 is 16 residues long. Germline trimming cut 3 bases from V and 6 bases from J; bases unmatched to any gene: 6. The CDR3 coding sequence is TGTGCCAGTAGTATTCCCGGGACAGGGGGTCATGAAAAACTGTTTTTT. Translated: CASSIPGTGGHEKLFF.

This clonotype was picked up one time. The chain has TRBV5-1 and TRBJ2-5; TRBD2 agrees at 9 bases. CDR3 length equals 15 residues. Germline CDR1 is SGHRS and CDR2 is YFSETQ. Trimming removed 3 bases from V and 1 base from J; junction bases left unmatched: 4. In DNA form, the CDR3 reads TGCGCCAGCAGCTCTTATAGCGGGGGCCAAGAGACCCAGTACTTC. Translating gives CASSSYSGGQETQYF.

CDR3 sequence reads: CASSSGTSGRYEQYF. Here the CDR3 DNA reads TGTGCCAGCAGCTCCGGGACTAGCGGGAGGTACGAGCAGTACTTC. This chain links TRBV7-2 with TRBJ2-7; 15 nucleotides match TRBD2. The V segment lost 4 bases and the J segment 4 bases; nucleotides outside the gene matches: 2. The CDR3 contains 15 residues. CDR1 is SGHTA, CDR2 FQGNSA, per germline.

The chain uses TRBV7-3 and TRBJ2-2; the D call may be TRBD1 or TRBD2 (5 bases each). Between the trimmed V and J ends, which lost 2 bases and 1 base, there was a span of 11 bases. Germline CDR1 is SGHTA and CDR2 is FQGTGA. The CDR3 spans 16 residues. CDR3 in amino acids: CASSLQGRENTGELFF. The CDR3, as DNA: TGTGCCAGCAGCTTACAGGGTCGGGAGAACACCGGGGAGCTGTTTTTT.

A word on this clonotype: At one boundary the junction diverges from the germline segment, which might be a read error. V gene TRBV3-1 combines with J gene TRBJ2-7; D gene ambiguous. Germline values: CDR1 LGHDT, CDR2 YNNKEL (reference sequence). The CDR3 is 14 residues long. CDR3 in amino acids: CASSQKTVSYEQYF. The CDR3 region has the DNA TGTGCCAGCAGCCAAAAGACGGTTTCCTATGAGCAGTACTTC.

This clonotype has just a few counts. This rearrangement joins TRBV12-3 or TRBV12-4 to TRBJ1-4; maybe TRBD1 (5 bases). Deletions cut 6 bases from V and 5 bases from J, with 10 bases between. The CDR3 totals 13 residues. CDR3 sequence reads: CASRQDGNEKLFF. The DNA for the CDR3 is TGTGCCAGCAGACAGGACGGGAATGAAAAACTGTTTTTT.

This clonotype was detected only a few times. This chain links TRBV19 with TRBJ2-6; TRBD2 matches at 7 bases. The CDR3 extends over 17 amino acids. Germline V CDR1 and CDR2: LNHDA, SQIVND (reference sequence). With V trimmed by 3 bases and J by 0 bases, 5 bases remained unmatched. For the CDR3, the DNA is TGTGCCAGTAGTATCGGGCTAGCGGTCTCTGGGGCCAACGTCCTGACTTTC. It translates to CASSIGLAVSGANVLTF.